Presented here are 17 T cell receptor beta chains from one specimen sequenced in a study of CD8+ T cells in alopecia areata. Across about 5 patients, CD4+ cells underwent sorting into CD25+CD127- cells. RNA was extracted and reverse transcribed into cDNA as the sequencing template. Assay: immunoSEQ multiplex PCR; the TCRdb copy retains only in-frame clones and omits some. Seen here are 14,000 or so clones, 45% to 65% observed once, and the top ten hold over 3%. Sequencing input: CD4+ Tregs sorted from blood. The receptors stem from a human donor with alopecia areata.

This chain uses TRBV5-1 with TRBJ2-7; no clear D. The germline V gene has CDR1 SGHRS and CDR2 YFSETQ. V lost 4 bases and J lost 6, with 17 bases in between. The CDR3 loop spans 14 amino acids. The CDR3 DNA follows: TGCGCCAGCAGCCAGACCCTGGGATCGGCCGAGCAGTACTTC. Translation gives CASSQTLGSAEQYF. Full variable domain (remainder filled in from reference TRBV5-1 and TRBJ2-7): KAGVTQTPRYLIKTRGQQVTLSCSPISGHRSVSWYQQTPGQGLQFLFEYFSETQRNKGNFPGRFSGRQFSNSRSEMNVSTLELGDSALYLCASSQTLGSAEQYFGPGTRLTVT.

This chain's CDR3 is CASSLAGGRGDTQYF. CDR3 DNA: TGCGCCAGCAGCTTGGCAGGGGGCCGGGGAGATACGCAGTATTTT. The V call is TRBV5-1, the J call TRBJ2-3; 8 bases match TRBD1. The CDR3 covers 15 residues. Germline V gene data show CDR1 as SGHRS and CDR2 as YFSETQ. Trimming at V came to 0 bases and at J to 5 bases, leaving 5 bases not matched to a gene.

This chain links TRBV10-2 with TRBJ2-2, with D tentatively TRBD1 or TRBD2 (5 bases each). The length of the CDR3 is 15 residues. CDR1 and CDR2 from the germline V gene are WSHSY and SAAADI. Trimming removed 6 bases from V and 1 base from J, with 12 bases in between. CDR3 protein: CASRLWDRNTGELFF. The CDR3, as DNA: TGCGCCAGCAGACTGTGGGACCGGAACACCGGGGAGCTGTTTTTT.

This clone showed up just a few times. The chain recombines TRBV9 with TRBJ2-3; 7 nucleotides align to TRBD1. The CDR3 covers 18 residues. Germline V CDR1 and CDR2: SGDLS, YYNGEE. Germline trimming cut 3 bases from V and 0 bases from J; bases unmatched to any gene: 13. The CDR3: CASSEKDRVQGSTDTQYF. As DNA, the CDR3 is TGTGCCAGCAGCGAAAAAGACAGGGTCCAGGGTAGCACAGATACGCAGTATTTT.

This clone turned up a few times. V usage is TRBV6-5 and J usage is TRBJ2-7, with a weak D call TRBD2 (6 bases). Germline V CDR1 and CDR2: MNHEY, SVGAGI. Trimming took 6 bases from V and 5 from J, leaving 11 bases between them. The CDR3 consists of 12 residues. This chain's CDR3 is CASRGWGDEQYF. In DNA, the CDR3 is TGTGCCAGCAGGGGCTGGGGGGACGAGCAGTACTTC.

The CDR3 spells CASSYSWGDNEKLFF. The CDR3 bases are TGTGCCAGCAGTTACTCGTGGGGGGACAATGAAAAACTGTTTTTT. V is TRBV6-5 and J is TRBJ1-4, with D possibly being TRBD1 (5 bases). The CDR3 length is 15 residues. Germline V CDR1 and CDR2: MNHEY, SVGAGI. Trimming took off 0 bases at V and 5 bases at J, with 10 bases between the two ends.

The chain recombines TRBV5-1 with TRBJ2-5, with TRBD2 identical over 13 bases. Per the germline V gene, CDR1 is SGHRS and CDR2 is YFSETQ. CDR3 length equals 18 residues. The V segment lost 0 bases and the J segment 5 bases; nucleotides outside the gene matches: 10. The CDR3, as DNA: TGCGCCAGCAGCTTGGCCACTAGCGGGAGGGCGGCGGAGGAGACCCAGTACTTC. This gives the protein CASSLATSGRAAEETQYF.

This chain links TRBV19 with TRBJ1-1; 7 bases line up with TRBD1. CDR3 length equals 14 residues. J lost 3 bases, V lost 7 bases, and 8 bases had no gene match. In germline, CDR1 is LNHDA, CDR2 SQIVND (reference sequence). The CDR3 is CASTKGQSHTEAFF. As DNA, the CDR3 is TGTGCCAGTACCAAGGGACAGTCCCACACTGAAGCTTTCTTT.

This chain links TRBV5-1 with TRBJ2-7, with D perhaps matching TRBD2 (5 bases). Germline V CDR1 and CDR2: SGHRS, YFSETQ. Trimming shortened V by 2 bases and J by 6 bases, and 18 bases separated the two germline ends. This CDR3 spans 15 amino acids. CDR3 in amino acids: CASSLKRPIVSEQYF. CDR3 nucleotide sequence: TGCGCCAGCAGCTTAAAGCGGCCTATTGTCTCCGAGCAGTACTTC.

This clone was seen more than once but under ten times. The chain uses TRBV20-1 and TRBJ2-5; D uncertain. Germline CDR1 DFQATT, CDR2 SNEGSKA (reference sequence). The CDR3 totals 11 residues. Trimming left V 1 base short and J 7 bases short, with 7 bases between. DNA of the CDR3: TGCAGTGCTAGAGGTCCAGGGACCCAGTACTTC. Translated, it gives CSARGPGTQYF.

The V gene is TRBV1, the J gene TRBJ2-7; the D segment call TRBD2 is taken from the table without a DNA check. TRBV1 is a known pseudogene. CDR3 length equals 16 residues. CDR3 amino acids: CTSSKKMGWETYEQYF. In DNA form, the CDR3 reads TGCACCAGCAGCAAAAAAATGGGGTGGGAGACCTACGAGCAGTACTTC.

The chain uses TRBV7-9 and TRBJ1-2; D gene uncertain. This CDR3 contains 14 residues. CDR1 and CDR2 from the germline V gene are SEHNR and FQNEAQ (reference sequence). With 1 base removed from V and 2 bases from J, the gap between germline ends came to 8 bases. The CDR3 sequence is CASSLGSENYGYTF. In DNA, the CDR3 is TGTGCCAGCAGCTTAGGGTCGGAAAACTATGGCTACACCTTC.

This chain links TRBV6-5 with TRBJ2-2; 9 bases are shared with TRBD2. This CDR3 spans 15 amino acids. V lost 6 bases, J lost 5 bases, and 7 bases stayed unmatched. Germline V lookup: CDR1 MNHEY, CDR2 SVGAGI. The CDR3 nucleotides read TGTGCCAGCAGGACAGTAGCGGGAGATACCGGGGAGCTGTTTTTT. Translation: CASRTVAGDTGELFF.

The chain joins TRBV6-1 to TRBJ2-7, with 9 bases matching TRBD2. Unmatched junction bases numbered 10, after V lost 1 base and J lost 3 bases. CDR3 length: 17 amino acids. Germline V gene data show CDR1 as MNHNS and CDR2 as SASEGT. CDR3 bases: TGTGCCAGCAGTGAAGAGGTGATTAGCGGGAGTTTCTACGAGCAGTACTTC. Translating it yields CASSEEVISGSFYEQYF.

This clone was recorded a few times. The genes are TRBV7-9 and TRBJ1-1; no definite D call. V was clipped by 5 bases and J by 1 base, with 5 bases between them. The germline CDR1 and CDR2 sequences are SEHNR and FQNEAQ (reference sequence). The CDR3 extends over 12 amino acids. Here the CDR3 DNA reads TGTGCCAGCAGCGGGAGGAACACTGAAGCTTTCTTT. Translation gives CASSGRNTEAFF.

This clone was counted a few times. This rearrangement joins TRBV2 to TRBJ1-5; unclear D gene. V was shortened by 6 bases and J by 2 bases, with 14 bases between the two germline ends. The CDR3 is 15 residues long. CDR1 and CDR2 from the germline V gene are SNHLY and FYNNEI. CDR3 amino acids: CASSHPLGGNQPQHF. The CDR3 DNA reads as TGTGCCAGCAGCCACCCCCTCGGAGGCAATCAGCCCCAGCATTTT.

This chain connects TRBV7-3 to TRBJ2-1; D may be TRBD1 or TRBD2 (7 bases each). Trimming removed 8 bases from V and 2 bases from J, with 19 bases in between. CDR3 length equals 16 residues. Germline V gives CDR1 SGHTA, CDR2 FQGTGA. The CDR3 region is CASSQAGQTTYNEQFF. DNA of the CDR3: TGTGCCAGCTCCCAAGCGGGACAGACAACCTACAATGAGCAGTTCTTC.